The source of this T cell receptor (beta chain) is a study of response to subunit inactivated influenza vaccine. Study-wide findings and caveats: Researchers suggested that each seasonal influenza vaccination recruits few new T cells.

TCRdb passed the RT-PCR reads through MiXCR, listing each CDR3 protein once. Of 600,000 to 850,000 distinct CDR3 sequences in the sample, 14% were seen once. The junction had 8 bases not matched to a gene; V was cut back by 0 bases and J by 10 bases. Germline V lookup: CDR1 DFQATT, CDR2 SNEGSKA (reference sequence). This CDR3 spans 15 amino acids. With regard to this clonotype: Antigen specificity is unknown.

The rearrangement links TRBV20-1 to TRBJ1-6; 8 nucleotides line up with TRBD1. This clonotype was sampled from a man aged 45-65 years who received an inactivated influenza vaccine. Sequenced here: PBMCs from blood, sampled around two weeks before vaccination. CDR3 nucleotides: TGCAGTGCTAGAGATCAAGGCCAGGGGGCATCACCCCTCCACTTT. It specifies CSARDQGQGASPLHF.